The sequence of this T cell receptor beta chain was determined in a study of shared clonotypes between healthy human individuals. Study-level background: A couple of women and a few men aged 18 to 49 made up the donors. Study outcomes and limitations: Sampling involved blood alone; tissue repertoires likely differ.

In the naive CD8 group, cells lacked CD45RO and were positively selected for CCR7, so terminally differentiated effector memory CD45RA+ cells were left out. Regarding this clone: Antigen specificity is unknown. This specimen includes other DNA sequences encoding the same CDR3.

Replicate PCRs run on sorted subsets employed approximately 180 ng DNA, approximately 30,000 T cell genomes. The data were produced by immunoSEQ multiplex PCR, yet TCRdb's version contains in-frame clones alone and is incomplete. The sample records 700,000 to 950,000 clones, roughly 96% being singletons. The CDR3 consists of 14 residues. V lost 2 bases, J lost 3 bases, and 1 base stayed unmatched. CDR1 MNHEY and CDR2 SMNVEV come from the germline V gene (reference sequence). Sequencing input: naive CD8+ T cells sorted from blood. V is TRBV27 and J is TRBJ1-5, with 7 bases fitting TRBD1. The TCR was taken from a young man in good health. CDR3 region: CASSLDRANQPQHF. The DNA for the CDR3 is TGTGCCAGCAGTTTAGACAGGGCCAATCAGCCCCAGCATTTT.